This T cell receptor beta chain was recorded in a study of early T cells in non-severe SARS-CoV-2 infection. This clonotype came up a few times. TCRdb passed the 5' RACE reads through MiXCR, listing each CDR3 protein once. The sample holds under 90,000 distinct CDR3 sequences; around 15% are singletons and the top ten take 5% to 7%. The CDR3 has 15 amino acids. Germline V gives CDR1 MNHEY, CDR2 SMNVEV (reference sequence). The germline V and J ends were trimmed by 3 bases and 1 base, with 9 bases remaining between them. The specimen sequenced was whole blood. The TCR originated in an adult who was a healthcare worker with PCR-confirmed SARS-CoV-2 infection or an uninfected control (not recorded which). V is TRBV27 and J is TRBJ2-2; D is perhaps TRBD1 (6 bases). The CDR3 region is CASSFQTGNTGELFF. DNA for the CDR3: TGTGCCAGCAGTTTCCAGACAGGGAACACCGGGGAGCTGTTTTTT.